This record concerns one T cell receptor (beta chain) sequence. Its cognate antigen is unknown. This sample is part of a study of OX40 agonist ivuxolimab in advanced cancers. Study context: Patients received ivuxolimab, an intravenous treatment, every 2 weeks at 0.01 to 10 mg/kg. People in dose escalation had one of these cancers: hepatocellular carcinoma, melanoma, renal cell or head and neck cancer. Findings of the study overall: Compared with others, partial responders at 0.1-3.0 mg/kg displayed clonal expansion among the lowest.

Collection of blood occurred at baseline, at cycle 4 day 1, and at cycle 7 day 1. The CDR3 runs 13 residues. V lost 0 bases and J 8 bases, leaving 9 bases between the germline ends. CDR1 is SGHTS, CDR2 YDEGEE, per germline. Sequencing was performed with immunoSEQ multiplex PCR; in TCRdb, only in-frame clones are kept and a portion is missing. This sample has tens of thousands of clones, with roughly nine tenths found just once. The chain uses TRBV5-8 and TRBJ1-5, with a tentative D call TRBD1 (6 bases). The sequence was obtained from an adult with an advanced solid tumor such as melanoma, head and neck, liver or kidney cancer. Here the sequenced sample was CD4+ or CD8+ T cells sorted from blood, taken in a trial of the OX40 agonist ivuxolimab. CDR3 nucleotide sequence: TGTGCCAGCAGCTTGGAGTGGGACAAGCCCCAGCATTTT. Protein: CASSLEWDKPQHF.